These 21 T cell receptor beta chains originate from one sample sequenced in a study of radiation and T cells in renal cell carcinoma. Described time point: blood 4 weeks post-SBRT, at nephrectomy. Treatment specified: 15 Gy SBRT to primary tumor, nephrectomy 4 weeks later. Method: immunoSEQ multiplex PCR; TCRdb's copy keeps in-frame clones and lacks some. This sample has 140,000 or so clones, with 86% found just once. Material: blood, obtained from a patient whose treatment included radiotherapy and nephrectomy. The receptors originated from a woman aged 50 to 65 with renal cell carcinoma.

This clone was counted a few times. J is TRBJ1-2 and V is TRBV10-3; possible D gene TRBD1, 5 bases. V lost 2 bases, J lost 7 bases, and 14 bases lay in between. The CDR3 runs 14 residues. From germline, CDR1 is ENHRY and CDR2 SYGVKD. The CDR3 spells CAISETDRTGGYTF. Here the CDR3 DNA reads TGTGCCATCAGTGAGACTGACAGAACGGGTGGCTACACCTTC.

This chain connects TRBV7-8 to TRBJ2-1; 10 nucleotides agree with TRBD2. The CDR3 sequence is 17 residues long. Germline-derived CDR1 and CDR2 are SGHVS and FQNEAQ. V shed 2 bases and J 5 bases; nucleotides not matched to a gene: 9. The CDR3, as DNA: TGTGCCAGCAGCTTAAAACAGGGGCTAGCGGGAGACAATGAGCAGTTCTTC. This translates into CASSLKQGLAGDNEQFF.

The chain recombines TRBV25-1 with TRBJ2-2, with a possible D match to TRBD1 (5 bases). CDR1 and CDR2 from the germline V gene are MGHDK and SYGVNS. The CDR3 length is 16 residues. V was cut by 8 bases and J by 4 bases, with 20 bases left in between. CDR3 protein: CASGPSRAVSTGELFF. CDR3 sequence (DNA): TGTGCCAGCGGGCCATCCAGGGCGGTGAGCACCGGGGAGCTGTTTTTT.

With regard to this clone: Distinct nucleotide sequences in the sample also encode this CDR3. The chain recombines TRBV7-2 with TRBJ2-7; TRBD1 might be the D (6 bases). The germline CDR1 and CDR2 sequences are SGHTA and FQGNSA. This CDR3 spans 14 amino acids. V was clipped by 1 base and J by 1 base, with 8 bases between them. CDR3 bases: TGTGCCAGCAGCTTAGTACAGGGTTCCTACGAGCAGTACTTC. Residues: CASSLVQGSYEQYF.

V gene TRBV9 combines with J gene TRBJ1-3; D gene unclear. The CDR3 is 14 residues long. The germline CDR1 and CDR2 sequences are SGDLS and YYNGEE. V was trimmed by 3 bases and J by 7 bases, leaving 14 bases between them. The CDR3 protein is CASSANYNRNTIYF. The CDR3 nucleotides are TGTGCCAGCAGCGCCAACTATAATCGGAACACCATATATTTT.

The rearrangement uses TRBV19 and TRBJ1-1; TRBD1 is a possible D gene (5 bases). This CDR3 contains 13 residues. The germline V gene encodes CDR1 LNHDA and CDR2 SQIVND (reference sequence). V lost 1 base, J lost 5 bases, and 8 bases lay in between. The CDR3 nucleotides are TGTGCCAGTAGTATAGTGGGGGGTACTGAAGCTTTCTTT. Residues: CASSIVGGTEAFF.

The V gene is TRBV5-1, the J gene TRBJ1-2; D might be TRBD1 (6 bases). There are 15 residues in the CDR3. V was trimmed by 0 bases and J by 4 bases, leaving 13 bases between them. From germline, CDR1 is SGHRS and CDR2 YFSETQ. The CDR3: CASSLDGGETYGYTF. The CDR3 bases are TGCGCCAGCAGCTTGGATGGGGGCGAGACCTATGGCTACACCTTC. Full variable domain (missing parts from reference TRBV5-1 and TRBJ1-2): KAGVTQTPRYLIKTRGQQVTLSCSPISGHRSVSWYQQTPGQGLQFLFEYFSETQRNKGNFPGRFSGRQFSNSRSEMNVSTLELGDSALYLCASSLDGGETYGYTFGSGTRLTVV.

This rearrangement joins TRBV4-3 to TRBJ2-7, with 7 nucleotides matching TRBD2. The CDR3 extends over 14 amino acids. The ends lost 4 bases at V and 3 bases at J; junction bases unmatched: 6. CDR1 LGHNA and CDR2 YSLEER come from the germline V gene. The CDR3 DNA follows: TGCGCCAGCAGCCGCGGACTAGAAAGCTACGAGCAGTACTTC. Residues: CASSRGLESYEQYF.

The rearrangement links TRBV19 to TRBJ1-1; 10 bases fit TRBD1. CDR3 length: 14 residues. Germline CDR1 and CDR2: LNHDA and SQIVND (reference sequence). Trimming cost V 3 bases and J 2 bases; bases outside gene matches: 0. CDR3 sequence reads: CASSMTGGNTEAFF. The DNA of the CDR3 is TGTGCCAGTAGTATGACAGGGGGCAACACTGAAGCTTTCTTT.

V and J are TRBV6-6 and TRBJ2-7; 8 positions agree with TRBD1. Germline assignment: CDR1 MNHNY and CDR2 SVGAGI (reference sequence). Trimming removed 2 bases from V and 6 bases from J; junction bases left unmatched: 9. The CDR3 totals 15 residues. The CDR3 here is CASSYPPGQEGEQYF. The DNA for the CDR3 is TGTGCCAGCAGTTACCCCCCGGGACAGGAGGGCGAGCAGTACTTC.

This sequence joins TRBV4-3 and TRBJ1-2; D may be TRBD1 (5 bases). The germline gives CDR1 LGHNA, CDR2 YSLEER. Trimming took 0 bases from V and 8 from J, leaving 13 bases between them. CDR3 length: 14 residues. CDR3 coding DNA: TGCGCCAGCAGCCAAGACAGGGAGGGAAGGGGCTACACCTTC. This codes for CASSQDREGRGYTF.

The chain couples TRBV5-4 to TRBJ1-1; D remains ambiguous. V shed 6 bases and J shed 0 bases, with 12 bases lying between them. Germline V lookup: CDR1 SGHNT, CDR2 YYREEE (reference sequence). CDR3 length equals 14 residues. CDR3 in DNA: TGTGCCAGCATCAACGGGCAGGTGAACACTGAAGCTTTCTTT. It specifies CASINGQVNTEAFF.

CDR3 sequence reads: CASSDAGGVTEAFF. CDR3 bases: TGTGCCAGCAGTGACGCCGGGGGGGTAACTGAAGCTTTCTTT. This chain connects TRBV25-1 to TRBJ1-1; tentatively, D is TRBD1 (5 bases). This CDR3 is built from 14 residues. Germline loops: CDR1 MGHDK, CDR2 SYGVNS. Trimming removed 3 bases from V and 5 bases from J, with 13 bases in between.

The CDR3 DNA reads TGTGCCAGCAGTCCCCCGCCCCCGCGGTACGAGCAGTACTTC. Its protein product is CASSPPPPRYEQYF. The gene calls are TRBV28 and TRBJ2-7; D unclear. The CDR3 length is 14 residues. Per germline, CDR1 MDHEN and CDR2 SYDVKM. The V gene lost 5 bases and the J gene lost 4 bases, with 15 bases spanning the gap.

V usage is TRBV7-9 and J usage is TRBJ2-7, with D perhaps TRBD2 (5 bases). The CDR3 is 13 residues long. V lost 2 bases, J lost 0 bases, and 5 bases lay in between. Germline CDR1 reads SEHNR; CDR2 reads FQNEAQ (reference sequence). CDR3 sequence: CASSLTSSYEQYF. CDR3 sequence (DNA): TGTGCCAGCAGCTTAACTAGCTCCTACGAGCAGTACTTC. The whole variable domain, remainder taken from reference TRBV7-9 and TRBJ2-7, is DTGVSQNPRHKITKRGQNVTFRCDPISEHNRLYWYRQTLGQGPEFLTYFQNEAQLEKSRLLSDRFSAERPKGSFSTLEIQRTEQGDSAMYLCASSLTSSYEQYFGPGTRLTVT.

This chain connects TRBV4-3 to TRBJ1-4; D gene ambiguous. The CDR3 length is 15 residues. From germline, CDR1 is LGHNA and CDR2 YSLEER. The V gene lost 4 bases and the J gene lost 1 base, with 10 bases spanning the gap. CDR3 in amino acids: CASSRVKGTNEKLFF. The DNA for the CDR3 is TGCGCCAGCAGCCGGGTGAAGGGAACTAATGAAAAACTGTTTTTT.

The V call is TRBV4-3, the J call TRBJ1-2, with D maybe TRBD1 (5 bases). The germline V gene encodes CDR1 LGHNA and CDR2 YSLEER. The CDR3 has 17 residues. Deletions cut 1 base from V and 3 bases from J, with 18 bases between. The CDR3 DNA is TGCGCCAGCAGCCAAGTTACTCAGGTGACAGACCACTATGGCTACACCTTC. This codes for CASSQVTQVTDHYGYTF.

The chain couples TRBV7-2 to TRBJ1-1; 11 bases line up with TRBD1. From germline, CDR1 is SGHTA and CDR2 FQGNSA. CDR3 length: 15 residues. Unmatched junction bases numbered 7, after V lost 5 bases and J lost 5 bases. The CDR3 sequence: CASSPRTGGGTEAFF. The CDR3 DNA is TGTGCCAGCAGCCCTCGGACAGGGGGCGGTACTGAAGCTTTCTTT.

This sequence joins TRBV5-6 and TRBJ1-2; perhaps TRBD1 as D (5 bases). The CDR3 is 15 residues long. Looked up from germline, CDR1 is SGHDT and CDR2 is YYEEEE. Trimming removed 4 bases at V and 5 bases at J, with 18 bases between. Here the CDR3 reads CASSGPAGPGYGYTF. For the CDR3, the DNA is TGTGCCAGCAGCGGTCCAGCAGGGCCGGGGTATGGCTACACCTTC.

The V and J genes are TRBV12-5 and TRBJ2-3; D is unclear. V lost 1 base and J 0 bases, leaving 5 bases between the germline ends. CDR1 LGHNT and CDR2 FRNRAP come from the germline V gene. The CDR3 is 14 residues long. Here the CDR3 reads CASGLATSTDTQYF. The CDR3 DNA reads as TGTGCTAGTGGTTTGGCAACTAGCACAGATACGCAGTATTTT.

This sequence joins TRBV18 and TRBJ2-2, with D perhaps being TRBD1 or TRBD2 (5 bases each). Trimming took 4 bases from V and 5 from J, leaving 14 bases between them. CDR3 length equals 15 residues. Germline CDR1 is KGHSH and CDR2 is LQKENI. CDR3 nucleotides: TGTGCCAGCTCACGGGGCAGGACGGGAACCGGGGAGCTGTTTTTT. It encodes CASSRGRTGTGELFF.